The clone carrying this TCR beta chain was observed a handful of times. Its specificity is not known. Template switching by 5'RACE produced TCR cDNA, adding a universal primer site and UMIs. MiXCR was run by TCRdb on the 5' RACE reads, yielding one entry per CDR3 protein. The sample contains roughly 320,000 distinct CDR3 sequences, roughly 10% of which appear only once. The sample comes from a study of T cells after yellow fever vaccination. Study findings and constraints: Clones from primary vaccination mostly reappeared after the booster (roughly 95% CD4, about 85% CD8). Among all clonotypes, a small share was observed in both CD4 and CD8 compartments. Compared with primary, the secondary response was weaker and peaked at day 5, not 15.

V lost 1 base to trimming and J lost 6 bases, with 9 bases between them. Germline values: CDR1 KGHDR, CDR2 SFDVKD. There are 14 residues in the CDR3. Material: CD4+ T cells sorted from PBMCs, obtained 45 days after the yellow fever booster vaccination. This clonotype was obtained from a man between 18 and 35 years old who received the YFV17D yellow fever vaccine. The chain carries TRBV24-1 and TRBJ1-5; tentative D call: TRBD1 (6 bases). CDR3 sequence (DNA): TGTGCCACCAGTGATTTCAGGGGCACTCAGCCCCAGCATTTT. This gives the protein CATSDFRGTQPQHF.